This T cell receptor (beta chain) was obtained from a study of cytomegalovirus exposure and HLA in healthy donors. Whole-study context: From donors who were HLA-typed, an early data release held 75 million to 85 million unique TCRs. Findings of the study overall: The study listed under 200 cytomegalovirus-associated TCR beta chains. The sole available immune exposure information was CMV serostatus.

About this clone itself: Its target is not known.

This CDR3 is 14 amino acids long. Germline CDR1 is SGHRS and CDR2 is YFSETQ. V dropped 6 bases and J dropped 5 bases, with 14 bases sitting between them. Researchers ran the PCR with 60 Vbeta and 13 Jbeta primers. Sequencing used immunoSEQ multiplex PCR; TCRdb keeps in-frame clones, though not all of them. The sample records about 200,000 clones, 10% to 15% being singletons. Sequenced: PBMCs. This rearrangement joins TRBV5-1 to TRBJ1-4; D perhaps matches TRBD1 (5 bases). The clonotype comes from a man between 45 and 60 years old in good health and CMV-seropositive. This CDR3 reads CASKGGARNEKLFF. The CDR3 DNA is TGCGCCAGCAAGGGAGGGGCGAGGAATGAAAAACTGTTTTTT.